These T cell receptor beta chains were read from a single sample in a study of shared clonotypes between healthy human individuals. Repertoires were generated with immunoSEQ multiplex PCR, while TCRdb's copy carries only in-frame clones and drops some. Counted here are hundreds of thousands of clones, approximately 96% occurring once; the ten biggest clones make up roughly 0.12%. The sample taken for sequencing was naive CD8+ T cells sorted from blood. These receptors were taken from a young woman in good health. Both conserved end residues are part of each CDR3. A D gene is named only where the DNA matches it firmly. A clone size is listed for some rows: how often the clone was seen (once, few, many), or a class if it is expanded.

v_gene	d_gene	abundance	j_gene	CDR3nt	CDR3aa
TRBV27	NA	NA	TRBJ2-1	TGTGCCAGCAGTTGGGCTGGGTACAATGAGCAGTTCTTC	CASSWAGYNEQFF
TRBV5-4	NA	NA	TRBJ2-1	TGTGCCAGCAGCATAGCTAGCGACCACCCGGGGAATGAGCAGTTCTTC	CASSIASDHPGNEQFF
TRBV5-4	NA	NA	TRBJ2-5	TGTGCCAGCAGCTTGCTGGGGAGTCGGGAGACCCAGTACTTC	CASSLLGSRETQYF
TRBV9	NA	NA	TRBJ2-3	TGTGCCAGCAGCGTAGAAACAGGGATTTACACAGATACGCAGTATTTT	CASSVETGIYTDTQYF
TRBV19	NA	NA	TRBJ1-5	TGTGCCAGCGGGGACGGTGATCAGCCCCAGCATTTT	CASGDGDQPQHF
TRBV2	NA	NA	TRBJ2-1	TGTGCCAGCAAGGCGGGATGGGAATACAATGAGCAGTTCTTC	CASKAGWEYNEQFF
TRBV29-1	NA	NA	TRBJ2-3	TGCAGCGTTGTAGGATTGGGCGGAGGGAATACGCAGTATTTT	CSVVGLGGGNTQYF
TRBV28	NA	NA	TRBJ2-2	TGTGCCAGCAGTTTACTAGAAGACACCGGGGAGCTGTTTTTT	CASSLLEDTGELFF
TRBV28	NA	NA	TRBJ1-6	TGTGCCAGCAGTCCCCAGGGGAGCTCCTATAATTCACCCCTCCACTTT	CASSPQGSSYNSPLHF
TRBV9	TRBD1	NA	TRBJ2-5	TGTGCCAGCAGCGGACCGGGACAGGGAACCCAAGAGACCCAGTACTTC	CASSGPGQGTQETQYF
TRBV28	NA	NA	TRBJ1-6	TGTGCCAGCAGTTTTAGGGATGAGAATTCACCCCTCCACTTT	CASSFRDENSPLHF
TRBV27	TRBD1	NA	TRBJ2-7	TGTGCCAGCAGTTTCGGTAGTGGGACAGGGCACTACGAGCAGTACTTC	CASSFGSGTGHYEQYF
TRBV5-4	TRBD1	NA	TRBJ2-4	TGTGCCAGCAGCTACGGGACAGGGGATGACATTCAGTACTTC	CASSYGTGDDIQYF
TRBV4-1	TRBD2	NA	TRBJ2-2	TGCGCCAGCAGCCAAGGACCGGGACTAGCGGCCGGGGAGCTGTTTTTT	CASSQGPGLAAGELFF
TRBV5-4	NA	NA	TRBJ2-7	TGTGCCAGCAGCTTGGATGTAAACTACGAGCAGTACTTC	CASSLDVNYEQYF
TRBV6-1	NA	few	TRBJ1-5	TGTGCCAGCAGTGGGTCCAGGGGAACTAGGGGCAATCAGCCCCAGCATTTT	CASSGSRGTRGNQPQHF
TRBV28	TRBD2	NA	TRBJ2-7	TGTGCCAGCAGTCTCTTCGGGACTAGCGGGAGAAAAGAGCAGTACTTC	CASSLFGTSGRKEQYF
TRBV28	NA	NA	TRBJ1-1	TGTGCCAGCAGTTGGAGGACGGACATGAACACTGAAGCTTTCTTT	CASSWRTDMNTEAFF
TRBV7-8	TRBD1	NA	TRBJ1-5	TGTGCCAGCAGCTTGGACAGGGAAGGTCATAGCAATCAGCCCCAGCATTTT	CASSLDREGHSNQPQHF
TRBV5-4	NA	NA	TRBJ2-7	TGTGCCAGCAGCGACGACCTAGGATGGGGTGTGGACGAGCAGTACTTC	CASSDDLGWGVDEQYF
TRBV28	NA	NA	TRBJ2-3	TGTGCCAGCATCCCCGACATCAGGGGCACAGATACGCAGTATTTT	CASIPDIRGTDTQYF
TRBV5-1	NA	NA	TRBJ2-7	TGCGCCAGCAGCCCTGGGTCCGGAGGCTACGAGCAGTACTTC	CASSPGSGGYEQYF
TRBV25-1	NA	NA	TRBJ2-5	TGTGCCAGCAGTGAATATGGAGAGACCCAGTACTTC	CASSEYGETQYF
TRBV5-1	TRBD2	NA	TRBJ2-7	TGCGCCAGCAGCGAGGGACTAGCGGGAGATATTTACGAGCAGTACTTC	CASSEGLAGDIYEQYF
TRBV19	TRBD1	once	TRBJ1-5	TGTGCCAGTAGTATAGATGGGGGAACAGGGGAGTATAGCAATCAGCCCCAGCATTTT	CASSIDGGTGEYSNQPQHF
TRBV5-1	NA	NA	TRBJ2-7	TGCGCCAGCAGCTTGGTTGGTAGGGAAGTCTACGAGCAGTACTTC	CASSLVGREVYEQYF
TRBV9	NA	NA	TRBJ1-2	TGTGCCAGCAGCGGAGGGGGGGCACAAGGCTACACCTTC	CASSGGGAQGYTF
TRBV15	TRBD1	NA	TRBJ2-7	TGTGCCACCAGCGTTGACAGGGGTTTTAACTACGAGCAGTACTTC	CATSVDRGFNYEQYF
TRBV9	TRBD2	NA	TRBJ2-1	TGTGCCAGCAGCGTAGTAGGTAGCGGGATGAGCTCCTACAATGAGCAGTTCTTC	CASSVVGSGMSSYNEQFF
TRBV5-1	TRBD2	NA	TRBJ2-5	TGCGCCAGCAGCTTGGAGGGACTAGCGGTCTACCAAGAGACCCAGTACTTC	CASSLEGLAVYQETQYF
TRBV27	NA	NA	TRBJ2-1	TGTGCCAGCAGTCCCAGCGGAACCCAACTTGGCGATGAGCAGTTCTTC	CASSPSGTQLGDEQFF
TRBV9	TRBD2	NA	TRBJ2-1	TGTGCCAGCAGCGTAGTAGGGGCTAGCGGGGGAACTGAGCAGTTCTTC	CASSVVGASGGTEQFF